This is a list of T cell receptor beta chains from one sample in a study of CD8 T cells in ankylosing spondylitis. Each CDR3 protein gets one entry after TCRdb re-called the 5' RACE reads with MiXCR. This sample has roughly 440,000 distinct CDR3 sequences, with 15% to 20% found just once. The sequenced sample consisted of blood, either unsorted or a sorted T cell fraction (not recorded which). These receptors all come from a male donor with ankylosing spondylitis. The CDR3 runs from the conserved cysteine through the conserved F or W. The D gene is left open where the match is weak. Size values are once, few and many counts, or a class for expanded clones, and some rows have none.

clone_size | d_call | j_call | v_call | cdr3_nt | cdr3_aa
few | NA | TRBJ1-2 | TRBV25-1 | TGTGCCAGCAGTGGGGGCGGGGGAGGCGGCTACACCTTC | CASSGGGGGGYTF
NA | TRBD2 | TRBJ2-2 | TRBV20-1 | TGCAGTGCTAGCGGGGGCGGGGGGACCGGGGAGCTGTTTTTT | CSASGGGGTGELFF
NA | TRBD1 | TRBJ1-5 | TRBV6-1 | TGTGCCAGCAGCAGAGACAAGAGGGACAGGCCGAACCATCAGCCCCAGCATTTT | CASSRDKRDRPNHQPQHF
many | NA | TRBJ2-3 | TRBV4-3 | TGCGCCAGCAGCCAAGATCGGGGAGCAGATACGCAGTATTTT | CASSQDRGADTQYF
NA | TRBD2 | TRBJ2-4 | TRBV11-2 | TGTGCCAGCAGCTTAGGGGGGGGGGGAGGCATTCAGTACTTC | CASSLGGGGGIQYF
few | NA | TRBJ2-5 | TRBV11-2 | TGTGCCAGCAGACTCGACAGTGAGACCCAGTACTTC | CASRLDSETQYF
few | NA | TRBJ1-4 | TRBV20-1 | TGCAGTGCTAGAGTGTCCGGGGGGAGAACTAATGAAAAACTGTTTTTT | CSARVSGGRTNEKLFF
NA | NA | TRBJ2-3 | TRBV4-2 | TGTGCCAGCAGCCAAGGACGGGGACAAACAGATACGCAGTATTTT | CASSQGRGQTDTQYF
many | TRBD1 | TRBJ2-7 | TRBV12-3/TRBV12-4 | TGTGCCAGCAGGCCGACAGGGCCCTACGAGCAGTACTTC | CASRPTGPYEQYF
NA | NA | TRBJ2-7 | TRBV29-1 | TGCAGCGTTGAAGGAAGCGACAGCTCTGAGGACGAGCAGTACTTC | CSVEGSDSSEDEQYF
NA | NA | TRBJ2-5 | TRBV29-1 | TGCAGCGTGGGTGGGGATTTGGGGGAGACCCAGTACTTC | CSVGGDLGETQYF
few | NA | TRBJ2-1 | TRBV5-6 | TGTGCCAGCAGCTTATATCGTGGGGGCAATGAGCAGTTCTTC | CASSLYRGGNEQFF
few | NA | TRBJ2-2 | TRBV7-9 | TGTGCCAGCAGCTTAGCCGGGAAGGTCACCGGGGAGCTGTTTTTT | CASSLAGKVTGELFF
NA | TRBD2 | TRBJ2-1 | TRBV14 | TGTGCCAGCAGCAAGCCCGGGCGGCTAGCGGCGTACAATGAGCAGTTCTTC | CASSKPGRLAAYNEQFF
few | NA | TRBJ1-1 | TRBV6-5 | TGTGCCAGCAGTTATTCCGGAAAGAACACTGAAGCTTTCTTT | CASSYSGKNTEAFF
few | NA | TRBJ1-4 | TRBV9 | TGTGCCAGCAGCCCCAGTGGGGGGCGGGTTGAAAAACTGTTTTTT | CASSPSGGRVEKLFF
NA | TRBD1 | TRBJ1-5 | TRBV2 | TGTGCCAGCAGTGAGCCACAGGGGAAGGATTATTTT | CASSEPQGKDYF
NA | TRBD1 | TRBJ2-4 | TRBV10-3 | TGTGCCATCAGGGGGACAGGGGAAGGAGCCAAAAACATTCAGTACTTC | CAIRGTGEGAKNIQYF
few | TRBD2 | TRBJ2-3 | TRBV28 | TGTGCCAGCAGTTTAAAATTCGGAAGGGAAGCGGGAGGGGATTCAGATACGCAGTATTTT | CASSLKFGREAGGDSDTQYF
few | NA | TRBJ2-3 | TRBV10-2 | TGCGCCAGCAGTGAGCGGCGCCAGCCCAGCACAGATACGCAGTATTTT | CASSERRQPSTDTQYF
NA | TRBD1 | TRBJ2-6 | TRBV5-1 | TGCGCCAGCAGCTTTTGGACAGGTAACTCTGGGGCCAACGTCCTGACTTTC | CASSFWTGNSGANVLTF
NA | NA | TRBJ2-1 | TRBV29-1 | TGCAGCGTTGCTCCTCGAGAGGGGAAAAAACTAACTCGAAGCTCCTACAATGAGCAGTTCTTC | CSVAPREGKKLTRSSYNEQFF
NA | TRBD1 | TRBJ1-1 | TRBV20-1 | TGCAGTGCTAGACCGGGAGGGAGGGGGCGCCCGGACACTGAAGCTTTCTTT | CSARPGGRGRPDTEAFF
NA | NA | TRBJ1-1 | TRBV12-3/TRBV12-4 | TGTGCCAGCCTTGTTAGTCGGATAGACACTGAAGCTTTCTTT | CASLVSRIDTEAFF
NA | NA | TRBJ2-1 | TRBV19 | TGTGCCAGTAGTATGGGATCCACTAGTGCTCAAATGAGTCAGCAGTTCTTC | CASSMGSTSAQMSQQFF
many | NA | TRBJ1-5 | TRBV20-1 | TGCAGTGCTAGCCAATGGCTTAGACAGCCCCAGCATTTT | CSASQWLRQPQHF
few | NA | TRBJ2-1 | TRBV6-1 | TGTGCCAGCAAGGGGTTCTCCTACAATGAGCAGTTCTTC | CASKGFSYNEQFF
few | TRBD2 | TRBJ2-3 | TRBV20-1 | TGCAGTGCTAGGGGAGCTAGCGGGACGCACACAGATACGCAGTATTTT | CSARGASGTHTDTQYF
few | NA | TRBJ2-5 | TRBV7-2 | TGTGCCAGCAGCTTCTCCTCAGGGGCACAAGAGACCCAGTACTTC | CASSFSSGAQETQYF
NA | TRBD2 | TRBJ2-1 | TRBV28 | TGTGCCAGCAGTTTACGGAGCGGGAATTTGTACAATGAGCAGTTCTTC | CASSLRSGNLYNEQFF
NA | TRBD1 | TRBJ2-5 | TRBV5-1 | TGCGCCAGCAGCTTGGCCGGGACAGGGGGTTTGGAGACCCAGTACTTC | CASSLAGTGGLETQYF